This T cell receptor beta chain is from a study of T cell changes during pregnancy in multiple sclerosis. This CDR3 has 14 amino acids. Trimming took 2 bases from V and 2 from J, leaving 10 bases between them. Germline-derived CDR1 and CDR2 are MNHEY and SMNVEV (reference sequence). Repertoires were generated with immunoSEQ multiplex PCR, while TCRdb's copy carries only in-frame clones and drops some. The sample carries tens of thousands of clones, 75% to 90% recorded once. The sequence came from a female donor in good health, enrolled as a control in a pregnancy study. Sequencing used peripheral blood, obtained after pregnancy. The V call is TRBV27, the J call TRBJ2-7; the D gene is possibly TRBD1 (5 bases). CDR3 residues: CASSLAGSPYEQYF. For the CDR3, the DNA is TGTGCCAGCAGTTTAGCAGGGTCCCCCTACGAGCAGTACTTC.